This T cell receptor beta chain was recovered during a study of blood T cell repertoires in COVID-19. Study in general: Sites in the United States, Italy and Spain provided acute and convalescent COVID-19 samples.

Repertoires were generated with immunoSEQ multiplex PCR, while TCRdb's copy carries only in-frame clones and drops some. Of roughly 220,000 clones in the sample, 75% to 90% were seen once. CDR1 is LNHDA and CDR2 is SQIVND in the germline V gene (reference sequence). This CDR3 contains 17 residues. Trimming left V 6 bases short and J 0 bases short, with 17 bases between. Sequenced sample: PBMCs or T cells enriched from blood (not recorded which). This sequence joins TRBV19 and TRBJ1-4; D gene unclear. This TCR was recovered from a woman under 30 in a cohort exposed to, infected with or recovered from COVID-19 (not recorded which). The CDR3 protein is CASRPDEGRATNEKLFF. CDR3 in DNA: TGTGCCAGTAGACCGGATGAGGGCCGGGCAACTAATGAAAAACTGTTTTTT.